The entry below gives a single T cell receptor beta chain sequence along with its context. The antigen remains unidentified. Measured with immunoSEQ multiplex PCR; TCRdb has only the in-frame clones, and not every one. The data show roughly 73,000 clones, about 93% seen once. Trimming took 0 bases from V and 5 from J; bases not matched to a gene: 6. The CDR3 totals 15 residues. CDR1 MRHNA and CDR2 SNTAGT come from the germline V gene. The data were taken from a study of cytomegalovirus exposure and HLA in healthy donors. Study-wide context: It was reported in a later analysis that the 100 to 150 validation repertoires used the same platform as the 666 first-cohort repertoires.

Study results and caveats: About 180 TCR beta chains were listed as cytomegalovirus-associated. Later, an analysis found that TCR clusters from the first cohort tended to co-occur in the 120 or so validation repertoires. It was reported that the classifier diagnosed cytomegalovirus status with high specificity and sensitivity in both the original and validation cohorts.

V usage is TRBV6-4 and J usage is TRBJ2-7; 8 positions match TRBD1. This receptor was obtained from a man aged 18 to 30 in good health and CMV-seropositive. Sequenced material: PBMCs. CDR3 loop: CASSDSTGGIHEQYF. In nucleotides, the CDR3 is TGTGCCAGCAGTGACTCAACAGGGGGAATTCACGAGCAGTACTTC.